These 14 T cell receptor beta chains were all obtained from the same sample, sequenced in a study of neoadjuvant anti-PD-1 for oral cavity cancer. Assay: immunoSEQ multiplex PCR; the TCRdb copy retains only in-frame clones and omits some. The sample records roughly 13,000 clones, around 75% being singletons. Source: PBMCs, taken before nivolumab (anti-PD-1) treatment. The origin of the receptors is a person aged 40-85 years with oral cavity squamous cell carcinoma.

This clone was counted a few times. This sequence joins TRBV5-1 and TRBJ2-1; D perhaps matches TRBD1 (6 bases). This CDR3 is built from 17 residues. V was pared by 2 bases and J by 4 bases, with 19 bases between. Per the germline V gene, CDR1 is SGHRS and CDR2 is YFSETQ. The DNA of the CDR3 is TGCGCCAGCAGCTTATCCCCCGCTGGACAGACATACAATGAGCAGTTCTTC. This encodes CASSLSPAGQTYNEQFF.

V gene TRBV4-1 combines with J gene TRBJ1-5; D gene ambiguous. Trimming pared 1 base from V and 4 bases from J, leaving 20 bases between. Germline CDR1 is MGHRA and CDR2 is YSYEKL. This CDR3 has 18 amino acids. The CDR3: CASSQVVYELGGNQPQHF. CDR3 DNA sequence: TGCGCCAGCAGCCAAGTAGTCTACGAACTGGGCGGAAATCAGCCCCAGCATTTT.

V is TRBV5-6 and J is TRBJ2-7, with D hard to call. The CDR3 is 13 residues long. Germline CDR1 is SGHDT and CDR2 is YYEEEE. V lost 0 bases to trimming and J lost 2 bases, with 6 bases between them. CDR3 protein: CASSLAVPYEQYF. The CDR3 DNA is TGTGCCAGCAGCTTGGCTGTTCCCTACGAGCAGTACTTC.

V is TRBV6-6 and J is TRBJ1-5; weak D call: TRBD1 (5 bases). Germline V lookup: CDR1 MNHNY, CDR2 SVGAGI (reference sequence). The germline V and J ends were trimmed by 7 bases and 3 bases, with 16 bases remaining between them. CDR3 size: 15 residues. The CDR3 region has the DNA TGTGCCAGCAAAGACCAGGGAGGAGACAATCAGCCCCAGCATTTT. It translates to CASKDQGGDNQPQHF.

The chain is built from TRBV19 and TRBJ1-2; 10 positions agree with TRBD1. This CDR3 has 14 residues. Unmatched junction bases numbered 12, after V lost 9 bases and J lost 8 bases. Germline-derived CDR1 and CDR2 are LNHDA and SQIVND (reference sequence). The CDR3 loop is CASRDGGTGVGYTF. The CDR3 DNA reads as TGTGCCAGCCGGGACGGTGGGACAGGGGTAGGCTACACCTTC. Together with reference TRBV19 and TRBJ1-2, the CDR3 gives the full variable domain: DGGITQSPKYLFRKEGQNVTLSCEQNLNHDAMYWYRQDPGQGLRLIYYSQIVNDFQKGDIAEGYSVSREKKESFPLTVTSAQKNPTAFYLCASRDGGTGVGYTFGSGTRLTVV.

This clone has just a few counts. The gene calls are TRBV7-2 and TRBJ1-3; D gene uncertain. V dropped 1 base and J dropped 2 bases, with 9 bases sitting between them. The CDR3 is 15 amino acids. Germline V gene data show CDR1 as SGHTA and CDR2 as FQGNSA. The CDR3 coding sequence is TGTGCCAGCAGCTTAGGTCCATTGACTGGAAACACCATATATTTT. This encodes CASSLGPLTGNTIYF.

The chain joins TRBV2 to TRBJ1-5; the D gene is possibly TRBD1 (5 bases). The CDR3 length is 13 residues. Germline values: CDR1 SNHLY, CDR2 FYNNEI. V lost 8 bases, J lost 2 bases, and 10 bases lay in between. CDR3 protein: CASGGDGNQPQHF. Written as DNA, the CDR3 is TGTGCCAGCGGGGGTGATGGCAATCAGCCCCAGCATTTT.

The table lists this clone with a count of one. J is TRBJ1-5 and V is TRBV7-2; weak D call: TRBD1 (5 bases). CDR3 length: 14 residues. The germline V and J ends were trimmed by 5 bases and 4 bases, with 12 bases remaining between them. Germline V lookup: CDR1 SGHTA, CDR2 FQGNSA. The CDR3 DNA reads as TGTGCCAGCAGCCGGGACGGAAGGAATCAGCCCCAGCATTTT. Residues: CASSRDGRNQPQHF.

This clone has just a few counts. The rearrangement links TRBV11-2 to TRBJ1-1; D remains unclear. The CDR3 totals 14 residues. V lost 3 bases and J lost 3, with 11 bases in between. Per germline, CDR1 SGHAT and CDR2 FQNNGV. CDR3: CASSFEGRDTEAFF. The CDR3 nucleotides are TGTGCCAGCAGCTTCGAGGGAAGAGACACTGAAGCTTTCTTT. Full variable domain (remainder filled in from reference TRBV11-2 and TRBJ1-1): EAGVAQSPRYKIIEKRQSVAFWCNPISGHATLYWYQQILGQGPKLLIQFQNNGVVDDSQLPKDRFSAERLKGVDSTLKIQPAKLEDSAVYLCASSFEGRDTEAFFGQGTRLTVV.

The J gene is TRBJ2-2, the V gene TRBV7-9, with 7 bases matching TRBD1. Per germline, CDR1 SEHNR and CDR2 FQNEAQ (reference sequence). The J segment lost 6 bases and the V segment lost 1 base, leaving 2 bases of the junction unmatched. The length of the CDR3 is 14 residues. The CDR3 nucleotides are TGTGCCAGCAGCTTAGTGGGACAGTCCGGGGAGCTGTTTTTT. This codes for CASSLVGQSGELFF.

The V call is TRBV29-1, the J call TRBJ1-2; 8 bases are shared with TRBD1. J was trimmed by 8 bases and V by 7 bases; bases with no gene match: 6. Germline CDR1 is SQVTM and CDR2 is ANQGSEA. The CDR3 is 11 residues long. CDR3 sequence (DNA): TGCAGCGCGACAGGGGCTGAGGGCTACACCTTC. This encodes CSATGAEGYTF.

This clone has a handful of counts. This chain links TRBV7-9 with TRBJ1-1; possible D gene TRBD1, 5 bases. V dropped 5 bases and J dropped 6 bases, with 10 bases sitting between them. The CDR3 totals 12 residues. Germline V CDR1 and CDR2: SEHNR, FQNEAQ (reference sequence). The CDR3 DNA follows: TGTGCCAGCAGCCATCAGACAGCTGAAGCTTTCTTT. This sequence encodes CASSHQTAEAFF.

This clone was seen a handful of times. The CDR3 loop reads CASSQLTGAGASYGYTF. The CDR3 DNA follows: TGCGCCAGCAGCCAATTGACAGGGGCCGGGGCCAGCTATGGCTACACCTTC. The rearrangement joins TRBV4-1 to TRBJ1-2, with 8 bases lining up with TRBD1. From germline, CDR1 is MGHRA and CDR2 YSYEKL. V lost 2 bases, J lost 4 bases, and 12 bases stayed unmatched. This CDR3 has 17 amino acids.

J is TRBJ2-7 and V is TRBV7-8; D gene unclear. Germline V gene sequence: CDR1 SGHVS, CDR2 FQNEAQ. Trimming left V 1 base short and J 1 base short, with 8 bases between. The CDR3 spans 14 residues. The CDR3 here is CASSLVMGSYEQYF. CDR3 nucleotides: TGTGCCAGCAGCTTAGTAATGGGATCCTACGAGCAGTACTTC.